One sample yielded the 11 T cell receptor beta chains listed below, sequenced in a study of blood T cell repertoires in COVID-19. Sequenced by immunoSEQ multiplex PCR; TCRdb stores in-frame clones only, minus some. The sample yields about 170,000 clones, 84% seen once. Sequencing was performed on peripheral blood. These receptors all stem from a woman aged 80 or over with COVID-19, enrolled during active disease.

The chain joins TRBV30 to TRBJ1-2, with TRBD1 identical over 9 bases. This CDR3 region has 16 residues. Germline loops: CDR1 GTSNPN, CDR2 SVGIG (reference sequence). Losses at the gene ends were 2 bases for V and 4 bases for J; bases not matched to a gene: 11. In DNA, the CDR3 is TGTGCCTGGAGTTCACCGGGACAGGGTGAGGGCTATGGCTACACCTTC. Translated, it gives CAWSSPGQGEGYGYTF.

This clone appeared a single time. The rearrangement links TRBV28 to TRBJ2-6; D possibly corresponds to TRBD1 (6 bases). The V gene's germline CDR1 is MDHEN and CDR2 SYDVKM. V was trimmed by 10 bases and J by 2 bases, leaving 9 bases between them. The CDR3 loop spans 13 amino acids. The CDR3 reads CAIQGPGANVLTF. The CDR3, as DNA: TGTGCCATACAGGGTCCTGGGGCCAACGTCCTGACTTTC.

This chain joins TRBV11-2 and TRBJ2-3; 7 bases fit TRBD2. After removal of 5 bases from V and 2 bases from J, the junction contained 10 bases not matched to a gene. The CDR3 length is 16 residues. CDR1 is SGHAT, CDR2 FQNNGV, per germline. DNA for the CDR3: TGTGCCAGCAGCCCAAGAGCGGGGTCATCCACAGATACGCAGTATTTT. As protein: CASSPRAGSSTDTQYF.

This chain uses TRBV5-1 with TRBJ2-3, with a weak D call TRBD1 (6 bases). The CDR3 has 15 amino acids. Germline values: CDR1 SGHRS, CDR2 YFSETQ. The ends were cut back, 4 bases at V and 1 base at J, with 13 bases in the middle. The CDR3 nucleotides read TGCGCCAGCAGCCCGGATTCAGGGGGCACAGATACGCAGTATTTT. Its translation: CASSPDSGGTDTQYF.

This chain uses TRBV12-3 or TRBV12-4 with TRBJ1-1, with D unresolved. CDR3 length: 13 amino acids. V lost 3 bases to trimming and J lost 3 bases, with 8 bases between them. The CDR3 coding sequence is TGTGCCAGCAGTTTGCGGGCAGACACTGAAGCTTTCTTT. Its protein product is CASSLRADTEAFF.

The rearrangement joins TRBV9 to TRBJ1-1, with D possibly being TRBD1 (5 bases). The V gene lost 0 bases and the J gene lost 3 bases, with 12 bases spanning the gap. The CDR3 length is 15 residues. Germline values: CDR1 SGDLS, CDR2 YYNGEE. The CDR3 sequence: CASSVVGRGDTEAFF. CDR3 nucleotide sequence: TGTGCCAGCAGCGTAGTGGGGAGGGGAGACACTGAAGCTTTCTTT.

The chain has TRBV5-1 and TRBJ1-1, with a weak D call TRBD1 (6 bases). V was shortened by 4 bases and J by 7 bases, with 17 bases between the two germline ends. The CDR3 runs to 14 residues. The germline V gene has CDR1 SGHRS and CDR2 YFSETQ. The CDR3 nucleotides are TGCGCCAGCAGCCTCCCGTGGGCAGGGGATGAAGCTTTCTTT. Translation: CASSLPWAGDEAFF.

This chain connects TRBV15 to TRBJ2-5; 12 nucleotides match TRBD2. The V and J ends lost 7 bases and 1 base, in that order; junction bases with no gene match: 7. The CDR3 totals 16 residues. Germline CDR1 LNHNV, CDR2 YYDKDF (reference sequence). As DNA, the CDR3 is TGTGCCACCAAACCCGGACTAGCGGGGTCCCAAGAGACCCAGTACTTC. This codes for CATKPGLAGSQETQYF. Together with reference TRBV15 and TRBJ2-5, the CDR3 gives the full variable domain: DAMVIQNPRYQVTQFGKPVTLSCSQTLNHNVMYWYQQKSSQAPKLLFHYYDKDFNNEADTPDNFQSRRPNTSFCFLDIRSPGLGDTAMYLCATKPGLAGSQETQYFGPGTRLLVL.

The chain uses TRBV27 and TRBJ2-3; 7 bases are a match to TRBD2. Germline CDR1 reads MNHEY; CDR2 reads SMNVEV (reference sequence). The CDR3 is 15 residues long. Losses at the gene ends were 3 bases for V and 4 bases for J; bases not matched to a gene: 7. CDR3 coding DNA: TGTGCCAGCAGTTTCGGCGGGAGCGGTGCAGATACGCAGTATTTT. Translated, it gives CASSFGGSGADTQYF.

V and J are TRBV10-3 and TRBJ1-1; 10 bases map to TRBD1. The trim removed 6 bases at V and 7 bases at J, leaving 11 bases unmatched. This CDR3 is 15 amino acids long. Germline V gives CDR1 ENHRY, CDR2 SYGVKD. CDR3 in amino acids: CAISRAGTGVNEAFF. CDR3 nucleotide sequence: TGTGCCATCAGCCGCGCCGGGACAGGGGTTAATGAAGCTTTCTTT.

The chain links TRBV5-1 to TRBJ2-5; 10 positions match TRBD1. Germline V gives CDR1 SGHRS, CDR2 YFSETQ. Losses at the gene ends were 4 bases for V and 5 bases for J; bases not matched to a gene: 11. There are 16 residues in the CDR3. The CDR3 region has the DNA TGCGCCAGCAGCCTAGCCGGGACAGGGGCCTTGGAGACCCAGTACTTC. This sequence encodes CASSLAGTGALETQYF.